The next 8 T cell receptor beta chains were all read from a single sample in a study of early T cells in non-severe SARS-CoV-2 infection. MiXCR, applied by TCRdb to the 5' RACE reads, yields one record per CDR3 protein. The repertoire holds about 60,000 distinct CDR3 sequences, roughly 13% seen once, with 4.2% in the top ten. Sample: whole blood. The receptors shown here come from an adult who was a healthcare worker with PCR-confirmed SARS-CoV-2 infection or an uninfected control (not recorded which).

The chain links TRBV6-6 to TRBJ2-1; unclear D gene. The CDR3 length is 9 residues. Germline V gene lookup returns CDR1 MNHNY and CDR2 SVGAGI (reference sequence). Between the trimmed V and J ends, which lost 8 bases and 11 bases, there was a span of 7 bases. CDR3 sequence: CASGYKQFF. The CDR3 nucleotides are TGTGCCAGCGGGTACAAGCAGTTCTTC.

At least ten counts were recorded for this clonotype. This rearrangement joins TRBV7-9 to TRBJ1-1; perhaps TRBD1 as D (6 bases). The CDR3 extends over 13 amino acids. V dropped 3 bases and J dropped 8 bases, with 13 bases sitting between them. Germline values: CDR1 SEHNR, CDR2 FQNEAQ (reference sequence). CDR3 residues: CASSLASTGEAFF. The CDR3 DNA sequence: TGTGCCAGCAGCTTGGCTTCGACAGGCGAAGCTTTCTTT.

The CDR3 region has the DNA TGTGCCAGCTCACCGGACAGGGGGCGCTGGGCTTTCTTT. It is translated as CASSPDRGRWAFF. This chain connects TRBV18 to TRBJ1-1, with 11 nucleotides matching TRBD1. The germline V gene has CDR1 KGHSH and CDR2 LQKENI. V was clipped by 3 bases and J by 11 bases; unmatched bases: 5. The length of the CDR3 is 13 residues.

This clonotype has only a few counts. The V call is TRBV10-3, the J call TRBJ1-2; D not certain. The CDR3 spans 16 residues. Per germline, CDR1 ENHRY and CDR2 SYGVKD. V lost 0 bases and J 2 bases, leaving 13 bases between the germline ends. The CDR3 DNA follows: TGTGCCATCAGTGAGTCTTCTCCGGGCCAAAACTATGGCTACACCTTC. Amino acid sequence: CAISESSPGQNYGYTF.

This clonotype was observed a handful of times. The chain carries TRBV2 and TRBJ2-1; D might be TRBD1 or TRBD2, each matching 5 bases. V lost 6 bases, J lost 7 bases, and 19 bases lay in between. CDR1 and CDR2 from the germline V gene are SNHLY and FYNNEI. The CDR3 runs to 15 residues. CDR3 residues: CASRFPGPLRNEQFF. The CDR3 DNA is TGTGCCAGCAGATTCCCGGGACCCCTCCGGAATGAGCAGTTCTTC.

V gene TRBV5-1 combines with J gene TRBJ1-2; 10 nucleotides agree with TRBD1. Germline trimming cut 9 bases from V and 7 bases from J; bases unmatched to any gene: 9. The CDR3 is made up of 13 amino acids. The germline gives CDR1 SGHRS, CDR2 YFSETQ. In nucleotides, the CDR3 is TGCGCCACGCGGGACAGGGGAGTAACTGGCTACACCTTC. It encodes CATRDRGVTGYTF.

The chain couples TRBV20-1 to TRBJ2-1, with D possibly being TRBD1 (6 bases). Germline CDR1 is DFQATT and CDR2 is SNEGSKA (reference sequence). The CDR3 totals 13 residues. Trimming cost V 0 bases and J 9 bases, with 12 bases left between them. In DNA form, the CDR3 reads TGCAGTGCTAGAGATTCAGGGGCCATTGAGCAGTTCTTC. It translates to CSARDSGAIEQFF.

This chain links TRBV10-1 with TRBJ2-3; 9 positions match TRBD1. The CDR3 contains 16 residues. From germline, CDR1 is WNHNN and CDR2 SYGVQD (reference sequence). Trimming at V came to 0 bases and at J to 4 bases, leaving 5 bases not matched to a gene. Here the CDR3 reads CASSESETGGSDTQYF. In DNA, the CDR3 is TGCGCCAGCAGTGAGTCGGAGACAGGGGGATCAGATACGCAGTATTTT.